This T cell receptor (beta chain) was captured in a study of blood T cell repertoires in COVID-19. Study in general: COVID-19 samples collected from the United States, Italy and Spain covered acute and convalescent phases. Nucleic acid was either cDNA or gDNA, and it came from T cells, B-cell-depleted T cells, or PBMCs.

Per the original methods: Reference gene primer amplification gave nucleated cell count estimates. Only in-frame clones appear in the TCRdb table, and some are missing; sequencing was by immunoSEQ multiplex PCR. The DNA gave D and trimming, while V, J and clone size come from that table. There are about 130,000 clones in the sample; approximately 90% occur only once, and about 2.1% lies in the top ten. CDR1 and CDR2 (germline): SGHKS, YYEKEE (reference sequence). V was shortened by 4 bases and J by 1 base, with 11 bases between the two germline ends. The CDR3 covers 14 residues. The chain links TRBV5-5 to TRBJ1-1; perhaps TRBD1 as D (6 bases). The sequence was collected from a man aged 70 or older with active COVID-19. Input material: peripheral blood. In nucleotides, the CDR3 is TGTGCCAGCAGCCAACAGGGTCCGAACACTGAAGCTTTCTTT. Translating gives CASSQQGPNTEAFF.